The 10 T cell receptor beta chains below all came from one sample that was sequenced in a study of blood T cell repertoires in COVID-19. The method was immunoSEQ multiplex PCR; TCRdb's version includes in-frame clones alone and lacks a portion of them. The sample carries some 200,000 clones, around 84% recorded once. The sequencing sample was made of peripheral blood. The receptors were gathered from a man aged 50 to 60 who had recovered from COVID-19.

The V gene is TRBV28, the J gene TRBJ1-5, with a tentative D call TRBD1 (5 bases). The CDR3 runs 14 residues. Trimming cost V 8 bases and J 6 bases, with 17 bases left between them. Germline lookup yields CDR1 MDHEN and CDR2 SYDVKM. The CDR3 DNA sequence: TGTGCCAGCCTCGGGGGGTCCCCAGGTCAGCCCCAGCATTTT. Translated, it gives CASLGGSPGQPQHF.

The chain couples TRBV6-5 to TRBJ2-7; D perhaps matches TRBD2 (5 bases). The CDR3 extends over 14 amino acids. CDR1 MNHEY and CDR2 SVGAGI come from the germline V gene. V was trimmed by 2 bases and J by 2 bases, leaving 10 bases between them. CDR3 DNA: TGTGCCAGCAGTTACGCGGGTACCGCCTACGAGCAGTACTTC. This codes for CASSYAGTAYEQYF.

In nucleotides, the CDR3 is TGTGCCAGCAGTTTATCGGTAGCGGGAGGCCTGAAGCAGTTCTTC. Translated, it gives CASSLSVAGGLKQFF. V usage is TRBV28 and J usage is TRBJ2-1, with 10 bases fitting TRBD2. The germline CDR1 and CDR2 sequences are MDHEN and SYDVKM. V was clipped by 1 base and J by 11 bases; unmatched bases: 8. The CDR3 is made up of 15 amino acids.

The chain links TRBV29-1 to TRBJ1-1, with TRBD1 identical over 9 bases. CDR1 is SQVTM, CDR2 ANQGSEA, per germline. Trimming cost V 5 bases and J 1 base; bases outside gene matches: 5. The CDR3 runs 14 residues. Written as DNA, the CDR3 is TGCAGCGTTTGGGACAGGGCGACGAACACTGAAGCTTTCTTT. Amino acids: CSVWDRATNTEAFF. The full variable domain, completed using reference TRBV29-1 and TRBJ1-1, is SAVISQKPSRDICQRGTSLTIQCQVDSQVTMMFWYRQQPGQSLTLIATANQGSEATYESGFVIDKFPISRPNLTFSTLTVSNMSPEDSSIYLCSVWDRATNTEAFFGQGTRLTVV.

The CDR3 DNA follows: TGTGCCAGTGGCACAGGCCAGCCCCAGCATTTT. This codes for CASGTGQPQHF. This chain connects TRBV19 to TRBJ1-5; TRBD1 might be the D (5 bases). Trimming removed 8 bases at V and 7 bases at J, with 9 bases between. The germline V gene encodes CDR1 LNHDA and CDR2 SQIVND (reference sequence). The CDR3 length is 11 residues.

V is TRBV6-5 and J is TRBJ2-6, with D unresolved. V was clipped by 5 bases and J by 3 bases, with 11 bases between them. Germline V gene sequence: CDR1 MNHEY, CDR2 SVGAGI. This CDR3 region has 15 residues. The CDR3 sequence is CASSPTLGGANVLTF. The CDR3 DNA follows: TGTGCCAGCAGTCCCACTCTAGGTGGGGCCAACGTCCTGACTTTC.

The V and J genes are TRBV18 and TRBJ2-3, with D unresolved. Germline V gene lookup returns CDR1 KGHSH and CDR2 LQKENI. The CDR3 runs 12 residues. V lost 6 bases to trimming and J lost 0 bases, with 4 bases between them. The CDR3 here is CASSRSTDTQYF. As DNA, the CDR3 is TGTGCCAGCTCCCGTAGCACAGATACGCAGTATTTT.

CDR3 sequence reads: CASGEQGVSGNTIYF. In DNA, the CDR3 is TGTGCCAGTGGGGAACAGGGGGTCTCTGGAAACACCATATATTTT. V usage is TRBV19 and J usage is TRBJ1-3, with TRBD1 matching 8 bases. The CDR3 is 15 amino acids. V dropped 8 bases and J dropped 0; count of bases not matched to a gene: 6. Germline V gene data show CDR1 as LNHDA and CDR2 as SQIVND (reference sequence).

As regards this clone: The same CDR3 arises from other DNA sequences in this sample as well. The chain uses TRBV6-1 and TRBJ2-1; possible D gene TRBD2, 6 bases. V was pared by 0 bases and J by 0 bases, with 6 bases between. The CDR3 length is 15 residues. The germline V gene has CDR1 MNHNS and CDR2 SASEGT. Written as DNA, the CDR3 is TGTGCCAGCAGTGAAGCTAGCGGCTCCTACAATGAGCAGTTCTTC. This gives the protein CASSEASGSYNEQFF.

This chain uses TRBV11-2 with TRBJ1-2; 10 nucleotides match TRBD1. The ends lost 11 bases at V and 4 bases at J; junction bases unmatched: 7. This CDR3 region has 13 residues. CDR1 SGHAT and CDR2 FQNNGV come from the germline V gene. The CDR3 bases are TGTGCCTCGGGACAGGGGTCGGTCTATGGCTACACCTTC. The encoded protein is CASGQGSVYGYTF.